A selection of T cell receptor beta chains follows, all from one sample in a study of T cells in Graves' hyperthyroidism and ophthalmopathy. TCRdb independently ran MiXCR on the multiplex PCR reads; one entry per CDR3 protein. The sample carries about 640,000 distinct CDR3 sequences, 20% to 25% recorded once. Sequencing was performed on blood. The receptors derive from a man in his thirties or forties with Graves' ophthalmopathy. CDR3s include the opening cysteine and the closing phenylalanine or tryptophan. The order of the fields is clone size, V gene, D gene, J gene, CDR3 protein, CDR3 DNA. The D gene is left open where the match is weak. Expanded clones get a size class; other rows say once, few or many, or leave the size out.

clone size: once
V gene: TRBV10-2
D gene: NA
J gene: TRBJ1-5
CDR3 protein: CASSYPGDDQPQHF
CDR3 DNA: TGCGCCAGCAGTTATCCAGGGGACGATCAGCCCCAGCATTTT

clone size: NA
V gene: TRBV2
D gene: NA
J gene: TRBJ1-3
CDR3 protein: CANRVLSGNTIYF
CDR3 DNA: TGTGCCAACAGGGTCCTCTCTGGAAACACCATATATTTT

clone size: NA
V gene: TRBV7-9
D gene: NA
J gene: TRBJ1-1
CDR3 protein: CASKPPGGRNTEAFF
CDR3 DNA: TGTGCCAGCAAACCACCGGGGGGAAGGAACACTGAAGCTTTCTTT

clone size: NA
V gene: TRBV10-3
D gene: NA
J gene: TRBJ2-3
CDR3 protein: CAISSTSTDTQYF
CDR3 DNA: TGTGCCATCAGTTCGACTAGCACAGATACGCAGTATTTT

clone size: few
V gene: TRBV5-1
D gene: NA
J gene: TRBJ2-2
CDR3 protein: CASSLSSSGTGELFF
CDR3 DNA: TGCGCCAGCAGCTTATCTTCCAGTGGCACCGGGGAGCTGTTTTTT

clone size: many
V gene: TRBV28
D gene: NA
J gene: TRBJ1-1
CDR3 protein: CASRTDRNTEAFF
CDR3 DNA: TGTGCCAGCAGGACGGACAGGAACACTGAAGCTTTCTTT

clone size: NA
V gene: TRBV10-1
D gene: NA
J gene: TRBJ2-7
CDR3 protein: CASSESRPERRNEQYF
CDR3 DNA: TGCGCCAGCAGTGAGTCCAGGCCCGAACGACGAAACGAGCAGTACTTC

clone size: NA
V gene: TRBV24-1
D gene: NA
J gene: TRBJ2-3
CDR3 protein: CATSDLRKDTAPDTQYF
CDR3 DNA: TGTGCCACCAGTGACCTAAGGAAAGACACGGCCCCCGATACGCAGTATTTT

clone size: NA
V gene: TRBV5-1
D gene: NA
J gene: TRBJ1-2
CDR3 protein: CASSPQEEGYTF
CDR3 DNA: TGCGCCAGCAGCCCACAGGAAGAGGGCTACACCTTC

clone size: many
V gene: TRBV11-2
D gene: TRBD1
J gene: TRBJ2-1
CDR3 protein: CASSLGQGVYNEQFF
CDR3 DNA: TGTGCCAGCAGCTTAGGACAGGGGGTCTACAATGAGCAGTTCTTC

clone size: NA
V gene: TRBV7-6
D gene: NA
J gene: TRBJ2-5
CDR3 protein: CASSFSVFETQYF
CDR3 DNA: TGTGCCAGCAGCTTCTCGGTGTTTGAGACCCAGTACTTC

clone size: many
V gene: TRBV28
D gene: TRBD1
J gene: TRBJ1-1
CDR3 protein: CASSGRDRGPEAFF
CDR3 DNA: TGTGCCAGCAGTGGGAGGGACAGGGGACCTGAAGCTTTCTTT

clone size: many
V gene: TRBV5-1
D gene: TRBD2
J gene: TRBJ2-1
CDR3 protein: CASSLAVGGSYNEQFF
CDR3 DNA: TGCGCCAGCAGCTTGGCCGTGGGGGGGTCCTACAATGAGCAGTTCTTC

clone size: few
V gene: TRBV6-1
D gene: NA
J gene: TRBJ2-5
CDR3 protein: CASSGQGGGSETQYF
CDR3 DNA: TGTGCCAGCAGCGGACAGGGAGGGGGTTCAGAGACCCAGTACTTC

clone size: few
V gene: TRBV11-2
D gene: NA
J gene: TRBJ2-2
CDR3 protein: CASRNWPGELFF
CDR3 DNA: TGTGCCAGCAGAAACTGGCCCGGGGAGCTGTTTTTT

clone size: many
V gene: TRBV11-2
D gene: NA
J gene: TRBJ2-7
CDR3 protein: CASSLRQSYEQYF
CDR3 DNA: TGTGCCAGCAGCTTAAGGCAGAGCTACGAGCAGTACTTC

clone size: NA
V gene: TRBV4-3
D gene: NA
J gene: TRBJ1-5
CDR3 protein: CASSQERTDRGGNQPQHF
CDR3 DNA: TGCGCCAGCAGCCAGGAACGGACGGACCGTGGGGGCAATCAGCCCCAGCATTTT

clone size: NA
V gene: TRBV27
D gene: NA
J gene: TRBJ2-2
CDR3 protein: CASSHGNTGELFF
CDR3 DNA: TGTGCCAGCAGTCACGGGAACACCGGGGAGCTGTTTTTT

clone size: NA
V gene: TRBV20-1
D gene: TRBD1
J gene: TRBJ2-7
CDR3 protein: CSVSSSDRGVDEQYF
CDR3 DNA: TGCAGTGTGTCCTCCTCGGACAGGGGCGTTGACGAGCAGTACTTC

clone size: many
V gene: TRBV30
D gene: TRBD2
J gene: TRBJ2-7
CDR3 protein: CAWSGGGSSYEQYF
CDR3 DNA: TGTGCCTGGAGTGGGGGGGGGAGCTCCTACGAGCAGTACTTC